This T cell receptor (beta chain) was sequenced in a study of CD8 T cells in Susac syndrome. The T cells that were sequenced for TCR beta were CD8+ and CD4+ cells from blood. TEMRA cells were enriched by FACS, while CD8+ and CD4+ T cells were obtained through a negative isolation that was performed magnetically. Germline assignment: CDR1 SEHNR and CDR2 FQNEAQ (reference sequence). V shed 5 bases and J 5 bases; nucleotides not matched to a gene: 8. This CDR3 has 16 residues. RNA, at about 0.45 to 1 ug, was reverse transcribed with random hexamers. Multiplex immunoSEQ PCR targeted 54 Vbeta and 13 Jbeta TCR beta segments. TCRdb re-called the immunoSEQ multiplex PCR reads with MiXCR, one entry per CDR3 protein. The data show about 85,000 distinct CDR3 sequences, roughly 93% seen once.

This sequence joins TRBV7-9 and TRBJ2-3; 12 bases fit TRBD2. The TCR sequence derives from a human donor in good health. Sample: CD8+ T cells from PBMCs. CDR3 sequence reads: CASSHKMGLAGDTQYF. The CDR3 nucleotides read TGTGCCAGCAGCCATAAGATGGGACTAGCGGGAGATACGCAGTATTTT.